The 7 T cell receptor beta chains presented below share a single source sample, sequenced in a study of shared clonotypes between healthy human individuals. Generated by immunoSEQ multiplex PCR, the TCRdb table keeps only in-frame clones and is missing some. In the table there are millions of clones, roughly 95% of which are singletons. Sequenced: naive CD4+ T cells sorted from blood. The subset was: CD45RA+ positively selected. Receptors were obtained from a man younger than 35 in good health.

The chain is built from TRBV5-6 and TRBJ1-4, with D possibly TRBD1 on 5 matching bases. The V end lost 0 bases, the J end lost 8 bases, and 11 bases lay between the germline ends. Germline CDR1 SGHDT, CDR2 YYEEEE. The length of the CDR3 is 14 residues. The CDR3 DNA reads TGTGCCAGCAGCTTGGCGCAGGGAGGAGAAAAACTGTTTTTT. It translates to CASSLAQGGEKLFF.

V is TRBV4-1 and J is TRBJ2-7, with D unresolved. This CDR3 is 13 amino acids long. CDR1 and CDR2 (germline): MGHRA, YSYEKL. V gave up 2 bases and J gave up 3 bases, with 8 bases separating them. The CDR3 region is CASSQPSGYEQYF. The CDR3 region has the DNA TGCGCCAGCAGCCAACCATCAGGCTACGAGCAGTACTTC.

The chain links TRBV5-1 to TRBJ2-1; no clear D. Between the trimmed V and J ends, which lost 0 bases and 3 bases, there was a span of 10 bases. The germline CDR1 and CDR2 sequences are SGHRS and YFSETQ. The length of the CDR3 is 15 residues. CDR3 sequence reads: CASSLALDFYNEQFF. As DNA, the CDR3 is TGCGCCAGCAGCTTGGCCCTAGACTTCTACAATGAGCAGTTCTTC.

Regarding this clone: This sample also contains other DNA sequences that code for the same CDR3. The chain is built from TRBV30 and TRBJ1-1; no definite D call. The CDR3 loop spans 11 amino acids. Trimming removed 3 bases at V and 2 bases at J, with 4 bases between. Germline V lookup: CDR1 GTSNPN, CDR2 SVGIG (reference sequence). The CDR3 loop reads CAWRANTEAFF. The DNA for the CDR3 is TGTGCCTGGAGGGCTAACACTGAAGCTTTCTTT.

The rearrangement uses TRBV4-1 and TRBJ2-3, with 10 positions matching TRBD2. In germline, CDR1 is MGHRA, CDR2 YSYEKL. The CDR3 runs to 18 residues. The ends lost 3 bases at V and 0 bases at J; junction bases unmatched: 9. CDR3 protein: CASSQDPGTSDSTDTQYF. The CDR3 nucleotides read TGCGCCAGCAGCCAGGACCCCGGGACTAGCGATAGCACAGATACGCAGTATTTT.

This sequence joins TRBV23-1 and TRBJ1-1; no definite D call. TRBV23-1 is given ORF status, its function remaining uncertain. This CDR3 is built from 12 residues. Trimming stripped 11 bases from V and 1 base from J, with 11 bases between. This CDR3 is CASPGRNTEAFF. The CDR3 nucleotides read TGCGCCTCGCCGGGCAGGAACACTGAAGCTTTCTTT.

V usage is TRBV6-5 and J usage is TRBJ1-6; D is unresolved. The germline V gene has CDR1 MNHEY and CDR2 SVGAGI. The CDR3 sequence is 12 residues long. The V gene lost 5 bases and the J gene lost 10 bases, with 9 bases spanning the gap. This chain's CDR3 is CASSLQQSPLHF. Here the CDR3 DNA reads TGTGCCAGCAGTCTCCAACAGTCACCCCTCCACTTT.